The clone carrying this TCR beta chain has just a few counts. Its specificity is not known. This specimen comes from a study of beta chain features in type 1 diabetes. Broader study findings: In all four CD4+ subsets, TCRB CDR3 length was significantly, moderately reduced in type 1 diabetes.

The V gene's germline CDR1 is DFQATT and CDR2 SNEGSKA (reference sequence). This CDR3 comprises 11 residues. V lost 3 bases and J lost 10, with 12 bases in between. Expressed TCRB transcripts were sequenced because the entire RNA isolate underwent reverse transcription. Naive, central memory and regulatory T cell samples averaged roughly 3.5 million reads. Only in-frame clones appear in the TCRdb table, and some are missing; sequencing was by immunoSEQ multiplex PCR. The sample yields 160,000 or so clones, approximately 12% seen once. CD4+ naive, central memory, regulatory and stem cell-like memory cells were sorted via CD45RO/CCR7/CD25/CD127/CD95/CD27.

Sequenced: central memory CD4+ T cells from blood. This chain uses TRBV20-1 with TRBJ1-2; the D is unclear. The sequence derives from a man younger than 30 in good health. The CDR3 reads CSASRAVAYTF. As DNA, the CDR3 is TGCAGTGCTAGTCGGGCAGTCGCCTACACCTTC.